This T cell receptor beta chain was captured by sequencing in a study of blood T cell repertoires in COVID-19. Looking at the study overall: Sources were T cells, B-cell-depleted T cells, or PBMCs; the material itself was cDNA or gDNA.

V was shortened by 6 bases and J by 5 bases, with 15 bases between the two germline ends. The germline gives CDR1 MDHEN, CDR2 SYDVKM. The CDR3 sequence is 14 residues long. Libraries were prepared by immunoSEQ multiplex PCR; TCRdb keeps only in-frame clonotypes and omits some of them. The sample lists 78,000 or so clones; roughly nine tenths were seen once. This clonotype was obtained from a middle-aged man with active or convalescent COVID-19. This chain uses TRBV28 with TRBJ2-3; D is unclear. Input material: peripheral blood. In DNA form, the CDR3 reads TGTGCCAGCAGCCCCCACAGTCCTCAAGATACGCAGTATTTT. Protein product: CASSPHSPQDTQYF.